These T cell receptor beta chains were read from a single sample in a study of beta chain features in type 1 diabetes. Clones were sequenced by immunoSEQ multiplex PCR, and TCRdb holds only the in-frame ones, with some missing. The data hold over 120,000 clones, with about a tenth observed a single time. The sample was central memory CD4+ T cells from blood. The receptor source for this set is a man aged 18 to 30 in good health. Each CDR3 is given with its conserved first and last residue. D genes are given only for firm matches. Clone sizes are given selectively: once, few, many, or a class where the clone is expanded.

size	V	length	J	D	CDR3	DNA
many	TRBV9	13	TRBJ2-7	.	CASSVGQEYEQYF	TGTGCCAGCAGCGTAGGCCAGGAATACGAGCAGTACTTC
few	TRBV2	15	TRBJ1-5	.	CASSRTGSSNQPQHF	TGTGCCAGCAGTAGGACGGGATCCAGCAATCAGCCCCAGCATTTT
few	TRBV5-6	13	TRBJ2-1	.	CASSLGAGNEQFF	TGTGCCAGCAGCTTGGGAGCGGGCAATGAGCAGTTCTTC
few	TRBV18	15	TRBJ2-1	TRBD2	CASSPPPGTSTEQFF	TGTGCCAGCTCACCACCCCCCGGGACTAGCACTGAGCAGTTCTTC
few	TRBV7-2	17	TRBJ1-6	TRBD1	CASSLGQGSSYNSPLHF	TGTGCCAGCAGCCTAGGACAGGGCAGCTCCTATAATTCACCCCTCCACTTT
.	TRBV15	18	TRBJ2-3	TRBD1	CATSRVYRGSTSTDTQYF	TGTGCCACCAGCAGAGTCTACAGGGGATCCACGAGCACAGATACGCAGTATTTT
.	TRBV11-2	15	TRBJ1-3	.	CASSLRRASGNTIYF	TGTGCCAGCAGCTTGCGCAGGGCATCTGGAAACACCATATATTTT
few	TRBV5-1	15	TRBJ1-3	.	CASSQPTVSGNTIYF	TGCGCCAGCAGCCAACCTACCGTCTCTGGAAACACCATATATTTT
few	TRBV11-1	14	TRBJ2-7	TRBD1	CASSFGTGPYEQYF	TGTGCCAGCAGCTTTGGGACAGGCCCCTACGAGCAGTACTTC
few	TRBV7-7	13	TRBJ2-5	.	CASSLLLEATQYF	TGTGCCAGCAGCCTACTCCTAGAAGCGACCCAGTACTTC
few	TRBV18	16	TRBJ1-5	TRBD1	CASSPNRGRGNQPQHF	TGTGCCAGCTCACCCAACAGGGGGCGAGGCAATCAGCCCCAGCATTTT
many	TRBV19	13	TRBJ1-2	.	CASSKELSYGYTF	TGTGCCAGTAGTAAAGAGCTCAGCTATGGCTACACCTTC
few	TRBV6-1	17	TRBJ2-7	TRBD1	CASSEAGPGDRVYEQYF	TGTGCCAGCAGTGAAGCCGGTCCGGGGGACAGGGTCTACGAGCAGTACTTC
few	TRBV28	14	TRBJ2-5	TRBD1	CASTRGGNQETQYF	TGTGCCAGCACCCGAGGGGGCAACCAAGAGACCCAGTACTTC
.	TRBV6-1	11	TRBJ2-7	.	CASSERADPDF	TGTGCCAGCAGTGAGAGGGCAGACCCGGACTTC
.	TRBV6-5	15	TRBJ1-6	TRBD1	CASSYSGQGNSPLHF	TGTGCCAGCAGTTACTCGGGACAGGGAAATTCACCCCTCCACTTT
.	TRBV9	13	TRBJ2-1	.	CASSVDHTGEQFF	TGTGCCAGCAGCGTAGATCACACAGGTGAGCAGTTCTTC
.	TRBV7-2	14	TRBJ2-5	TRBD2	CASSLARERETQYF	TGTGCCAGCTCACTGGCGCGGGAGCGGGAGACCCAGTACTTC
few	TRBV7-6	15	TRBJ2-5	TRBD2	CASSLVTSGQETQYF	TGTGCCAGCAGCTTAGTAACTAGCGGGCAAGAGACCCAGTACTTC
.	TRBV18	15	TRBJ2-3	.	CASSPQDGLTDTQYF	TGTGCCAGCTCACCACAAGACGGACTCACCGATACGCAGTATTTT
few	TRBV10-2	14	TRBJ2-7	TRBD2	CASSEGGGPREQYF	TGCGCCAGCAGTGAGGGGGGAGGGCCCCGCGAGCAGTACTTC
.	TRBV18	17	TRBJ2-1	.	CASSPRGTVFSYNEQFF	TGTGCCAGCTCACCCCGGGGAACAGTATTCTCCTACAATGAGCAGTTCTTC
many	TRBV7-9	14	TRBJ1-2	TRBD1	CASSRGQGSYGYTF	TGTGCCAGCAGCCGAGGACAGGGGAGCTATGGCTACACCTTC
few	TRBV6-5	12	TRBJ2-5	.	CASRPTGETQYF	TGTGCCAGCAGGCCGACAGGAGAGACCCAGTACTTC
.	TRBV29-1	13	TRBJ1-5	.	CSVEAGRGQPQHF	TGCAGCGTTGAAGCTGGGAGGGGTCAGCCCCAGCATTTT
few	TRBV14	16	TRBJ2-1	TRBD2	CASSLTWGGGAREQFF	TGTGCCAGCAGCCTCACGTGGGGCGGGGGGGCAAGGGAGCAGTTCTTC
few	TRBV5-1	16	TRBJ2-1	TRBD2	CASSFTGTSPYNEQFF	TGCGCCAGCAGCTTTACCGGGACTAGCCCCTACAATGAGCAGTTCTTC
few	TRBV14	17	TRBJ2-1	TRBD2	CASSHSLGLGAYNEQFF	TGTGCCAGCAGCCATAGCCTCGGACTAGGGGCCTACAATGAGCAGTTCTTC
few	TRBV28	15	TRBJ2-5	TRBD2	CASSSARGGVETQYF	TGTGCCAGCAGTTCTGCTCGGGGGGGCGTGGAGACCCAGTACTTC
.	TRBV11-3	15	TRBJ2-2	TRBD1	CASSDSTGGGGELFF	TGTGCCAGCAGCGACTCGACAGGGGGTGGCGGGGAGCTGTTTTTT
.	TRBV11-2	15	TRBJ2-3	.	CASSPRASVGDTQYF	TGTGCCAGCAGCCCCCGAGCTAGCGTTGGAGATACGCAGTATTTT
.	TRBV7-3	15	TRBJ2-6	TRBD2	CASSRGGAGANVLTF	TGTGCCAGCAGCCGGGGGGGGGCTGGGGCCAACGTCCTGACTTTC
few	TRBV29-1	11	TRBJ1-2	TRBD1	CSVGDSHGYTF	TGCAGCGTTGGGGACAGCCATGGCTACACCTTC
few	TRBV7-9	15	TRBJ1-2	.	CASSLVRQAGYGYTF	TGTGCCAGCAGCTTAGTAAGGCAGGCGGGGTATGGCTACACCTTC
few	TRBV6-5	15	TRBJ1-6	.	CASSPSRGRNSPLHF	TGTGCCAGCAGCCCGAGCAGGGGACGGAATTCACCCCTCCACTTT
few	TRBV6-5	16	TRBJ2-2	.	CASSYSTTGRLGELFF	TGTGCCAGCAGTTACTCGACCACAGGACGTCTCGGGGAGCTGTTTTTT
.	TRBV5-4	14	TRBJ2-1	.	CASSLDRMNNEQFF	TGTGCCAGCAGCTTGGACAGAATGAACAATGAGCAGTTCTTC
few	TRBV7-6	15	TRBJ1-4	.	CASSHDQGRVEKLFF	TGTGCCAGCAGCCACGATCAGGGTCGGGTTGAAAAACTGTTTTTT
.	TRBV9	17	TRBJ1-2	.	CASSVAGVSMRAYGYTF	TGTGCCAGCAGCGTAGCTGGAGTCTCCATGAGGGCCTATGGCTACACCTTC
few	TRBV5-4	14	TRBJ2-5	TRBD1	CASSARQGSETQYF	TGTGCCAGCAGCGCGCGACAGGGATCAGAGACCCAGTACTTC
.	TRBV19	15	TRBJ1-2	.	CASSGPGQNNYGYTF	TGTGCCAGTAGTGGACCGGGACAAAACAACTATGGCTACACCTTC
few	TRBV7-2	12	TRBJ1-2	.	CASSFQMDGYTF	TGTGCCAGCAGCTTCCAGATGGATGGCTACACCTTC
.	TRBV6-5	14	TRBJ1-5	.	CASSSLLPGQPQHF	TGTGCCAGCAGTTCCTTACTCCCAGGTCAGCCCCAGCATTTT
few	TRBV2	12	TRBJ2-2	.	CASTRGTGELFF	TGTGCCAGCACTCGGGGAACCGGGGAGCTGTTTTTT